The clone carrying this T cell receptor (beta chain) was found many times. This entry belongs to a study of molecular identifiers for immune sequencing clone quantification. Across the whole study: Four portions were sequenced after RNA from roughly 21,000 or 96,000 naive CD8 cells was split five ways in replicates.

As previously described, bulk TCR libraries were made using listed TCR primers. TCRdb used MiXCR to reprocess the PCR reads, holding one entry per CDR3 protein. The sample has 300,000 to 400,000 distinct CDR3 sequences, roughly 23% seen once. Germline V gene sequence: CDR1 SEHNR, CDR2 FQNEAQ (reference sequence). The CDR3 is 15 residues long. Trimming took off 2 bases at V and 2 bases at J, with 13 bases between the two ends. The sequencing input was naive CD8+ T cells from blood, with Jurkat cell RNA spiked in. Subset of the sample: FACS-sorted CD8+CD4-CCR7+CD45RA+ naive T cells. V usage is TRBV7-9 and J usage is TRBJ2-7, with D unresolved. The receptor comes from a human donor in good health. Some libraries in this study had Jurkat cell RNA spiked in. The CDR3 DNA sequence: TGTGCCAGCAGCTTAATGGAGAGCAGGACCTACGAGCAGTACTTC. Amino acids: CASSLMESRTYEQYF.